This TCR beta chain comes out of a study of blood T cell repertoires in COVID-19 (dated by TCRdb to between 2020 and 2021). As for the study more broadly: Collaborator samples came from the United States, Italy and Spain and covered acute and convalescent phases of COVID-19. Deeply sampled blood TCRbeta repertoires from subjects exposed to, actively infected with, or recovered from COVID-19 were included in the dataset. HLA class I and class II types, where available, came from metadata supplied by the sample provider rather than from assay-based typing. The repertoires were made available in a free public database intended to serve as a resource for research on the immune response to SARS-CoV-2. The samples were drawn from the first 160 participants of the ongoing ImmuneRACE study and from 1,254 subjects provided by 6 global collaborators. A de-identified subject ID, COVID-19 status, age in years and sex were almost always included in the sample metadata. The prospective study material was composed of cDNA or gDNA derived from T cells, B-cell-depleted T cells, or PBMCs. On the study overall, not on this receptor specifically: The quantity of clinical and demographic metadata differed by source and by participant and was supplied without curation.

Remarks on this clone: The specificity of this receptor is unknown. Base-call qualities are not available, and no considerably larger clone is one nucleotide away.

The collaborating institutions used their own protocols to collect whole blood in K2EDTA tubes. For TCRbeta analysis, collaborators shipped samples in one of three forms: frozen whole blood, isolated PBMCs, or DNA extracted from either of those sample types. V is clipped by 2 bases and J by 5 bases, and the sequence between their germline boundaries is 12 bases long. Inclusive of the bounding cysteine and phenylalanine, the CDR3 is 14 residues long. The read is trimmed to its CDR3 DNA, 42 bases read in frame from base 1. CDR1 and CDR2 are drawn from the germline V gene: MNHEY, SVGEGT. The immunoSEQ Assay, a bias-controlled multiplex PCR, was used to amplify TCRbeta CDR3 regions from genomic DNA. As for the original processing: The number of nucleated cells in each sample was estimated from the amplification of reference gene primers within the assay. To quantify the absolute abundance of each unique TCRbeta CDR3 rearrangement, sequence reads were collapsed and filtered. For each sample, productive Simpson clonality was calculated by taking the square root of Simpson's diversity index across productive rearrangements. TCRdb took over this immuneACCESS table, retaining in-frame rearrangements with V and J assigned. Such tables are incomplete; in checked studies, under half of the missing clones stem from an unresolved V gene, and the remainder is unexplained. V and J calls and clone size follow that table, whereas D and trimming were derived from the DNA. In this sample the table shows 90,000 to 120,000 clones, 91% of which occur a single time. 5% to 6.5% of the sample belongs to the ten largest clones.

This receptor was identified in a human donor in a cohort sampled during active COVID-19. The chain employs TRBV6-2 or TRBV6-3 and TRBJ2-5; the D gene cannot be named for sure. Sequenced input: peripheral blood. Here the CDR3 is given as CASSYSAVRETQYF. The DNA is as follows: TGTGCCAGCAGTTACAGCGCGGTGAGGGAGACCCAGTACTTC.